This T cell receptor (beta chain) originates from a study of cytomegalovirus exposure and HLA in healthy donors (dated by TCRdb to 2015 to 2018). With regard to the full study: An earlier analysis of 587 of the donors reported about 260 Gb of sequence data and 117 million unique TCR beta sequences obtained from about 179 million T cells. The number of donors typed differed by locus, with roughly 629-640 for A, B, C, DRB1 and DQB1, more than 500 for DQA1, over 600 for DPA1, and 450 to 480 for DPB1. In an earlier analysis of 500 to 650 of the donors, high-throughput TCR beta sequencing was used to judge whether each TCR beta V gene segment behaved as functional or pseudogenic. About 310 gigabases of sequencing data and some 85 million unique TCR sequences were included in an early release covering roughly 600 HLA-typed donors. The genetic ancestry cluster associated with self-reported Caucasian donors included 80% to 90% of the 300 to 400 genotyped donors. The study combined high-throughput TCR immunosequencing, statistical association of individual TCRs with disease status, and machine learning to predict cytomegalovirus infection status. The study was designed to test whether signatures of past pathogen exposure could be identified by cataloging public T cell receptors. To study patterns of TCR occurrence, a later analysis re-analyzed previously published TCR beta repertoires from 650 to 750 donors and added high-resolution HLA genotyping. HLA typing included class I and class II loci at four-digit resolution. All discovery cohort repertoires had been generated using a single sequencing platform. The T cell repertoires of 700 or so subjects were profiled by immunosequencing and related to cytomegalovirus serostatus. In a later genetic analysis, genome-wide SNP genotypes for about three fifths of the roughly 670 donors were used, and that subset was treated as a discovery cohort. Donor age, sex, ethnicity and CMV serostatus were compiled together with the repertoire data. Rather than using new phenotypic data, the later analysis identified candidate immune exposures from TCR beta sequences and from how often those sequences occurred across donors. A separate validation cohort of roughly 130 different subjects was used in addition to the roughly 670-subject first cohort. Four to six DR-DQ haplotypes were handled as single units for association and clustering, since linkage in the cohort was strong. Across roughly 420 genotyped donors of the cohort, an average of roughly 230,000 unique TCR beta nucleotide sequences per donor were sequenced, and approximately 17% of those sequences were non-productive.

A remark on this clone: There is no known antigen for this receptor. It has no much larger one-base neighbor in the sample; base qualities were not kept.

The cohort consisted of more than 650 healthy bone marrow donors. At the time of sampling, every cohort member was nominally healthy, though immune exposures that went unrecorded were likely present. The donor was CMV seronegative and was included in the group of several hundred seronegative cohort members. Every donor gave a peripheral blood sample, and the peripheral blood mononuclear cells from that sample were used for TCR beta sequencing. Genomic DNA was extracted from the blood cell samples with the Qiagen DNeasy Blood Extraction Kit. On the study overall, not on this receptor specifically: In a later analysis, HLA-associated TCR beta chains were found to be more clonally expanded and to have lower generation probabilities than equally common non-associated chains. A later analysis reported that several top co-occurrence clusters appeared linked to parvovirus B19, influenza, CMV and Epstein-Barr virus. A further reported finding was that TCR beta sequences accurately predicted the HLA-A and HLA-B alleles for most subjects in the first cohort. In both the original and validation cohorts, the classifier was reported to diagnose cytomegalovirus status with high specificity and sensitivity. Sequencing depth was assumed to be roughly uniform across donors in the presence/absence analyses, though that assumption may not hold. Linkage disequilibrium might explain the correlated functional status among segregating V segments, but an unknown experimental factor could not be excluded. V-gene and J-gene trimming of TCR beta chains was associated with a missense DCLRE1C variant in a later genetic analysis, and the association was replicated in an independent cohort. In this cohort, only TCR beta chains were sequenced, and detectable features were limited by the absence of alpha or paired-chain data. For the cohort, immune exposure information was limited to CMV serostatus. In a later analysis, most CMV-associated TCR beta chains were found to appear HLA-restricted, with HLA associations seemingly driven largely by CMV exposure. When HLA alleles, especially DR and DQ, strongly co-occurred, TCR associations were difficult to assign to individual alleles. Specific HLA alleles were associated with over 15,000 TCR beta sequences at a false discovery rate of 0.05 in a later analysis. In an earlier analysis of under 600 of the donors, most TCR beta V segments were observed in productive rearrangements about 90% or about 30% of the time, broadly matching IMGT annotations. The authors suggested that the approach could potentially be generalized to other disease states and immunological phenotypes. Most TCR sequences were observed very rarely across donors, whereas some public TCRs were present in many individuals. A cluster of highly shared sequence variants was judged likely to represent a technical artifact of the sequencing pipeline. Because counts were too low, around 18 rarely observed V segments, including chromosome 9 orphons, were left out of the earlier analysis of 500 to 750 of the donors. A total of fewer than 200 TCR beta chains were listed by the study as associated with cytomegalovirus. According to a later genetic analysis, donors in an Asian-associated ancestry cluster had fewer N-insertions in productive TCRs than the approximately 670-donor mean. In vitro tests confirmed that three of the cytomegalovirus-associated TCR beta chains recognize cytomegalovirus antigens. A later analysis found that TCR association rates varied across HLA loci, with DRB1 alleles showing the most associated TCRs and HLA-C alleles the fewest. Some IMGT-functional V segments, including TRBV6-2 and TRBV6-3, could not be told apart with the 87-base-pair reads, so those segments were excluded. Because HLA typing was unavailable for some donors at each locus, only the typed subset was used in association tests.

Preparation of the library involved the immunoSEQ multiplex PCR assay. A mixture of 60 forward primers for TCR Vbeta segments and 13 reverse primers for TCR Jbeta segments was used in the multiplex PCR. The CDR3 region of rearranged TCR beta genes was amplified from genomic DNA by a multiplex PCR assay. Amplified TCR beta libraries were sequenced as 87-base-pair reads on the Illumina HiSeq System. The paper's data handling went like this. Across the 640 or so repertoires, a later analysis counted around 80 million unique TCR beta chains, roughly 11 million of which were shared by at least two donors. To remove PCR and sequencing errors, raw reads were error-corrected and collapsed into unique sequences using a nearest-neighbor algorithm that merged closely related sequences. V, D and J gene segments were assigned by aligning CDR3 sequences to IMGT reference sequences. For a sequence to be retained, a match of at least six nucleotides to both a V gene segment and a J gene segment was required. A rearrangement was called productive if the CDR3 had no stop codons and remained in frame with V and J, and every other rearrangement was called non-productive. Following IMGT convention, CDR3 was defined as the stretch from the second conserved V-encoded cysteine to the conserved J-encoded phenylalanine. The earlier analysis of 500 to 750 of the donors excluded any sequence lacking an unambiguous match to a single V gene segment. An earlier analysis of about 590 of the donors classified V segments as functional when productive rearrangements were above 56.7% and as segregating when the standard deviation between donors was above 5%. A statistical classification framework was developed to diagnose cytomegalovirus status using the catalog of TCR beta chain sequences. A later analysis assigned V and J genes by comparing TCR nucleotide sequences with IMGT/GENE-DB human TR gene sequences. A later analysis assigned CDR3 sequences and most-parsimonious VDJ recombination scenarios with the TCRdist pipeline. In a later analysis, each TCR beta chain was defined by its CDR3 amino acid sequence together with its V-gene family, and reads without a unique V-gene family were excluded. A later analysis removed several hundred highly shared, low-generation-probability nucleotide sequences to deal with suspected cross-contamination and a sequencing artifact. For each public chain, a later analysis derived a clonal expansion index from normalized ranks of inferred template counts within each repertoire. Generation probabilities in a later analysis came from a VDJ recombination model fitted to out-of-frame rearrangements, and those results were checked against IGoR. In a later analysis, TCR-TCR, TCR-HLA and TCR-CMV co-occurrence was scored with hypergeometric tests, and a repertoire-size bias correction was applied to TCR pairs. In a later analysis, false discovery rates were estimated by permuting HLA or CMV assignments 20 times. In a later analysis, co-occurring TCRs were grouped using DBSCAN, with TCRdist sequence similarity added in when clustering inside HLA-allele-positive subsets. Co-occurrence clustering excluded repertoires with fewer than 30,000 or more than 120,000 public chains, plus five with anomalous nucleotide sharing. TCRdb took over this immuneACCESS table, retaining in-frame rearrangements with V and J assigned. Such tables are incomplete; in checked studies, under half of the missing clones stem from an unresolved V gene, and the remainder is unexplained. D and trimming were read from the DNA, whereas the V and J calls and clone size are those reported in that table. The sample has about 150,000 clones on record, about 75% of them singletons. The top ten hold about 1.7% of the sample.

Ends trimmed: V by 6 bases, J by 0 bases; bases unmatched to a gene: 11. Its CDR3 holds 17 amino acids, cysteine through phenylalanine. Only the CDR3 region is kept as DNA, spanning 51 bases read in frame from base 1. Taken from the germline V gene, the CDR1 and CDR2 loops are SNHLY and FYNNEI. The specimen was PBMCs. The sequence was obtained from a woman aged 25 to 39 in good health and CMV-seronegative. The chain joins TRBV2 to TRBJ2-7, with 10 bases aligning to TRBD1. The DNA sequence is TGTGCCAGCAGAATAACCTCCGGGACAGGGGCCTCCTACGAGCAGTACTTC. Its protein reads: CASRITSGTGASYEQYF.